The entry that follows covers one T cell receptor beta chain sequence. Trimming cost V 4 bases and J 1 base, with 9 bases left between them. CDR3 length: 13 amino acids. Germline loops: CDR1 SGHNT, CDR2 YYREEE (reference sequence). The data were obtained in a study of technical replicates of blood from several donors. Profiled with immunoSEQ multiplex PCR; TCRdb holds only in-frame clones, not every one. This table has roughly 71,000 clones, approximately 96% appearing once. The sequence derives from a human donor in good health. Source material: T cells isolated from PBMCs. The chain links TRBV5-4 to TRBJ2-7; weak D call: TRBD2 (6 bases). CDR3 loop: CASSRGTSYEQYF. The CDR3 DNA sequence: TGTGCCAGCAGCCGTGGGACTTCCTACGAGCAGTACTTC.